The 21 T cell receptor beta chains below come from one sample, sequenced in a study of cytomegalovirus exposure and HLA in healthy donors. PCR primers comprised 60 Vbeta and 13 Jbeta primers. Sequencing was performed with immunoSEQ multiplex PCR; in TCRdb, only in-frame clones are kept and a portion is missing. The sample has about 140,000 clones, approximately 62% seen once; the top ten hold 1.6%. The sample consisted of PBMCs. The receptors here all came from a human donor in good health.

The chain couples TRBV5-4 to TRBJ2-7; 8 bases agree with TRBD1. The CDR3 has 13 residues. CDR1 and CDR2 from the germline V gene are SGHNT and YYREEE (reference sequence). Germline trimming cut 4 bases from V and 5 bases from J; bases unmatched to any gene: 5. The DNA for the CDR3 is TGTGCCAGCAGCCAGGACAGGGCCGACGAGCAGTACTTC. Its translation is CASSQDRADEQYF.

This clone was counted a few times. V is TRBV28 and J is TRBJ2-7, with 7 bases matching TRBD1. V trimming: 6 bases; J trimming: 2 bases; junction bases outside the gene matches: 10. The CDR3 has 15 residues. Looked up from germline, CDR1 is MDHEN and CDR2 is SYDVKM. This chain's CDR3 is CASRPQTGRTYEQYF. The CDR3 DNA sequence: TGTGCCAGCAGACCCCAGACAGGGCGGACCTACGAGCAGTACTTC.

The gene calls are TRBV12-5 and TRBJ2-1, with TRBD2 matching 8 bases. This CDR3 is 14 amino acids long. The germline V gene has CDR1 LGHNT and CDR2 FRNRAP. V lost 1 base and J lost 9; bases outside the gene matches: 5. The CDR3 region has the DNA TGTGCTAGTGGTTTGGGGACTAGCTTGGGTGAGCAGTTCTTC. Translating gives CASGLGTSLGEQFF.

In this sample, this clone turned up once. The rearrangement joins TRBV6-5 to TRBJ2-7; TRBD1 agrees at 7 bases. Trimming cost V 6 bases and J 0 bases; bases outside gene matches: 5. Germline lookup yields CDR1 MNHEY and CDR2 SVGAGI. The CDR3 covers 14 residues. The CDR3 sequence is CASRIQGSSYEQYF. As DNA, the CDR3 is TGTGCCAGCAGAATACAGGGGAGCTCCTACGAGCAGTACTTC.

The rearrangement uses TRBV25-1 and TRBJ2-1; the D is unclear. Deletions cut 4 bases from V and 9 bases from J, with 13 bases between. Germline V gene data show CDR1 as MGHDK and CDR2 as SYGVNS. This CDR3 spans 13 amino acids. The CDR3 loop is CASSVNSVAEQFF. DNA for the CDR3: TGTGCCAGCAGTGTCAATTCGGTCGCTGAGCAGTTCTTC.

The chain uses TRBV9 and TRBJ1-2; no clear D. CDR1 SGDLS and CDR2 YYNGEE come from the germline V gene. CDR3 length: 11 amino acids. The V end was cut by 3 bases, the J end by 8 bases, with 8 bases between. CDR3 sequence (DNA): TGTGCCAGCAGCGGCGAACGGGGCTACACCTTC. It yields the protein CASSGERGYTF.

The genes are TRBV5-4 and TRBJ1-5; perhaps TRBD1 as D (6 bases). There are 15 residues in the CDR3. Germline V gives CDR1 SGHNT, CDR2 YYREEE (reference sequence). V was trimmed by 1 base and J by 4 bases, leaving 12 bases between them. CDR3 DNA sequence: TGTGCCAGCAGCTTGAATCCAACAGGGAATCAGCCCCAGCATTTT. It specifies CASSLNPTGNQPQHF.

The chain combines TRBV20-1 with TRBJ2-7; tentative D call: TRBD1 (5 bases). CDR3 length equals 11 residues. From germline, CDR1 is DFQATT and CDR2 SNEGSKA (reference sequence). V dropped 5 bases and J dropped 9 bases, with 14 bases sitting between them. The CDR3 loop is CSASQAQGQYF. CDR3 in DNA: TGCAGTGCTTCACAGGCTCAGGGGCAGTACTTC.

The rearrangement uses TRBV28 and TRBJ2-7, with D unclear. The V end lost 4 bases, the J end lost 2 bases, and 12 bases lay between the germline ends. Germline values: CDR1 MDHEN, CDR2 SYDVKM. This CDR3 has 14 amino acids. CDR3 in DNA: TGTGCCAGCAGTTCCCCTTCTAGAACCTACGAGCAGTACTTC. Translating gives CASSSPSRTYEQYF. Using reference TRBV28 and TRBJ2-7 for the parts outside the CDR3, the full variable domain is DVKVTQSSRYLVKRTGEKVFLECVQDMDHENMFWYRQDPGLGLRLIYFSYDVKMKEKGDIPEGYSVSREKKERFSLILESASTNQTSMYLCASSSPSRTYEQYFGPGTRLTVT.

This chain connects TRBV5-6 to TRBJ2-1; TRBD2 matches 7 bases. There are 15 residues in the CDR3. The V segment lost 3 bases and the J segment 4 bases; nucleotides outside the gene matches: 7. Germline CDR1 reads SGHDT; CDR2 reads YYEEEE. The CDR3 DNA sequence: TGTGCCAGCAGCTCCCCAGCGGGAAAATACAATGAGCAGTTCTTC. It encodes CASSSPAGKYNEQFF.

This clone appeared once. CDR3 DNA: TGTGCCAGCAGTAGACGAGCGGCAACTTACAATGAGCAGTTCTTC. The encoded protein is CASSRRAATYNEQFF. The V gene is TRBV28, the J gene TRBJ2-1; D may be TRBD2 (5 bases). From germline, CDR1 is MDHEN and CDR2 SYDVKM. With 5 bases removed from V and 4 bases from J, the gap between germline ends came to 15 bases. CDR3 length equals 15 residues.

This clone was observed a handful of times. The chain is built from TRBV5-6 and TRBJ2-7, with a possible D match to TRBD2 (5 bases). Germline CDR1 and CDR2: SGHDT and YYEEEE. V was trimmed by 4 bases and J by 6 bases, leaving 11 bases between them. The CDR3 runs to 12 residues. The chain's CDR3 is CASSGGVSEQYF. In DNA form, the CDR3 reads TGTGCCAGCAGCGGAGGAGTCTCCGAGCAGTACTTC.

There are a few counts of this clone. CDR3 DNA: TGTGCCAGCAGCGGCAGGCTAGCGGGGTTATTAACGAACACCGGGGAGCTGTTTTTT. This translates into CASSGRLAGLLTNTGELFF. V and J are TRBV7-8 and TRBJ2-2; the match to TRBD2 covers 9 bases. The CDR3 sequence is 19 residues long. The germline gives CDR1 SGHVS, CDR2 FQNEAQ. After removal of 5 bases from V and 0 bases from J, the junction contained 13 bases not matched to a gene.

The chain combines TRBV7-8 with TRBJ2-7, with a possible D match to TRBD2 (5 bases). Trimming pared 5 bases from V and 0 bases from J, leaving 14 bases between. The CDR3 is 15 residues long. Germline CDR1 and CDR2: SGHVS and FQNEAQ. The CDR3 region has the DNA TGTGCCAGCAGCCCCCGTTCGGGGAGCTCCTACGAGCAGTACTTC. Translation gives CASSPRSGSSYEQYF.

Here the CDR3 reads CASSRQGGTSGIYEQYF. CDR3 coding DNA: TGTGCCAGCTCCAGGCAGGGCGGGACTAGCGGGATTTACGAGCAGTACTTC. The chain recombines TRBV7-2 with TRBJ2-7; TRBD2 agrees at 13 bases. V lost 8 bases, J lost 4 bases, and 14 bases stayed unmatched. The CDR3 consists of 17 residues. The germline CDR1 and CDR2 sequences are SGHTA and FQGNSA. Full variable domain (remainder filled in from reference TRBV7-2 and TRBJ2-7): GAGVSQSPSNKVTEKGKDVELRCDPISGHTALYWYRQSLGQGLEFLIYFQGNSAPDKSGLPSDRFSAERTGGSVSTLTIQRTQQEDSAVYLCASSRQGGTSGIYEQYFGPGTRLTVT.

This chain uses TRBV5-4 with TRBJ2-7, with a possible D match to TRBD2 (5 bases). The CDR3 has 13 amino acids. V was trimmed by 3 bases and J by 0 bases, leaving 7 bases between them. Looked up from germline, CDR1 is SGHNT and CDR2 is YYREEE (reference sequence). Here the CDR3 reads CASSSGNSYEQYF. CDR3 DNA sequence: TGTGCCAGCAGCTCGGGGAACTCCTACGAGCAGTACTTC.

Written as DNA, the CDR3 is TGTGCCAGCAGCTCCCGGACTAGCGGTCGGGGCTACAATGAGCAGTTCTTC. It codes for CASSSRTSGRGYNEQFF. This chain links TRBV28 with TRBJ2-1, with 10 positions matching TRBD2. V gave up 6 bases and J gave up 3 bases; unmatched junction bases: 11. Germline V CDR1 and CDR2: MDHEN, SYDVKM. The CDR3 is made up of 17 amino acids.

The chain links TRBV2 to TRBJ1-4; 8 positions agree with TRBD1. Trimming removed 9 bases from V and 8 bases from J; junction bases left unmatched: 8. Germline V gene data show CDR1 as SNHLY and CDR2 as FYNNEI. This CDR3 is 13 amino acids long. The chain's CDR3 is CASKTGVKEKLFF. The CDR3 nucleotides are TGTGCCAGTAAGACAGGGGTGAAAGAAAAACTGTTTTTT.

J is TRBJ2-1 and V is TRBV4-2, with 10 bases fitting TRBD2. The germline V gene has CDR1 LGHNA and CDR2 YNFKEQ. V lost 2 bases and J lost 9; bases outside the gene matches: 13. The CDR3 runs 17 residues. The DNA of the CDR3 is TGTGCCAGCAGCCAATTAGCCAGAAGCGGGGGGGAGGGTGAGCAGTTCTTC. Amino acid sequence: CASSQLARSGGEGEQFF.

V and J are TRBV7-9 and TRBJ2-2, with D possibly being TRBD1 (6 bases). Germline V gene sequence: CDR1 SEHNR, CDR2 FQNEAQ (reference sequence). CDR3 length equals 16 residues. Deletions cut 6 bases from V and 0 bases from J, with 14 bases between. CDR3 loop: CASSSGQHANTGELFF. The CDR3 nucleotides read TGTGCCAGCAGTTCCGGACAGCATGCGAACACCGGGGAGCTGTTTTTT. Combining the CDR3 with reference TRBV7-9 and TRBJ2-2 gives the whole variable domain DTGVSQNPRHKITKRGQNVTFRCDPISEHNRLYWYRQTLGQGPEFLTYFQNEAQLEKSRLLSDRFSAERPKGSFSTLEIQRTEQGDSAMYLCASSSGQHANTGELFFGEGSRLTVL.

The CDR3 coding sequence is TGTGCCAGTAGTAGGCGCGATAGCGGAACCACCTACGAGCAGTACTTC. It encodes CASSRRDSGTTYEQYF. The rearrangement joins TRBV19 to TRBJ2-7, with D tentatively TRBD2 (6 bases). This CDR3 has 16 amino acids. V was pared by 4 bases and J by 2 bases, with 18 bases between. CDR1 is LNHDA and CDR2 is SQIVND in the germline V gene (reference sequence).